These 9 T cell receptor beta chains share one sample of origin, sequenced in a study of blood T cell repertoires in COVID-19. Measured with immunoSEQ multiplex PCR; TCRdb has only the in-frame clones, and not every one. This table holds over 85,000 clones, approximately 85% found once. What was sequenced was peripheral blood. The receptors come from a human donor in a cohort sampled during active COVID-19.

The chain carries TRBV30 and TRBJ1-5; the match to TRBD1 covers 7 bases. The CDR3 loop spans 17 amino acids. V shed 3 bases and J 1 base; nucleotides not matched to a gene: 12. Per the germline V gene, CDR1 is GTSNPN and CDR2 is SVGIG (reference sequence). For the CDR3, the DNA is TGTGCCTGGAGCCCGGACAGGACTCCACAAAGCAATCAGCCCCAGCATTTT. It translates to CAWSPDRTPQSNQPQHF.

This clone was seen a single time. The chain combines TRBV5-6 with TRBJ2-3; the match to TRBD2 covers 8 bases. Germline V gene sequence: CDR1 SGHDT, CDR2 YYEEEE. The CDR3 length is 15 residues. The V segment lost 6 bases and the J segment 5 bases; nucleotides outside the gene matches: 11. CDR3 coding DNA: TGTGCCAGCACCACCCTGACTAGCGAGATAGATACGCAGTATTTT. Protein: CASTTLTSEIDTQYF.

The chain couples TRBV7-9 to TRBJ2-7; TRBD1 matches 7 bases. The CDR3 runs 13 residues. V was pared by 1 base and J by 5 bases, with 2 bases of the junction left unmatched. Germline V gene lookup returns CDR1 SEHNR and CDR2 FQNEAQ (reference sequence). The CDR3 coding sequence is TGTGCCAGCAGCTTAGGACAGGGCCACGAGCAGTACTTC. Its translation: CASSLGQGHEQYF. The whole variable domain, remainder taken from reference TRBV7-9 and TRBJ2-7, is DTGVSQNPRHKITKRGQNVTFRCDPISEHNRLYWYRQTLGQGPEFLTYFQNEAQLEKSRLLSDRFSAERPKGSFSTLEIQRTEQGDSAMYLCASSLGQGHEQYFGPGTRLTVT.

Notes on this clone: A read error may produce the germline difference seen at one junction end. The chain uses TRBV7-7 and TRBJ2-5; 8 nucleotides match TRBD1. The germline V gene has CDR1 SSHAT and CDR2 FNYEAQ (reference sequence). The CDR3 is made up of 18 amino acids. In DNA form, the CDR3 reads TGTGCTAGCAGCCTATCCCCATGGGCTAGCGACAGGGGAGAGACCCAGTACTTC. Amino acid sequence: CASSLSPWASDRGETQYF.

V and J are TRBV28 and TRBJ1-2, with D possibly TRBD1 on 5 matching bases. Trimming stripped 0 bases from V and 8 bases from J, with 10 bases between. CDR3 size: 13 residues. Germline CDR1 is MDHEN and CDR2 is SYDVKM. The CDR3 region is CASSLWGGEGYTF. CDR3 in DNA: TGTGCCAGCAGTTTATGGGGAGGGGAGGGCTACACCTTC.

The chain combines TRBV5-1 with TRBJ2-3, with 9 bases lining up with TRBD2. V dropped 1 base and J dropped 3; count of bases not matched to a gene: 12. Germline V gene data show CDR1 as SGHRS and CDR2 as YFSETQ. This CDR3 spans 18 amino acids. Written as DNA, the CDR3 is TGCGCCAGCAGCTTGCTTGGTAGCGGGAGTACTTTTACAGATACGCAGTATTTT. This codes for CASSLLGSGSTFTDTQYF.

This clone was seen a few times. This chain links TRBV25-1 with TRBJ2-7; the match to TRBD1 covers 9 bases. Germline V CDR1 and CDR2: MGHDK, SYGVNS. The CDR3 consists of 14 residues. Trimming cost V 5 bases and J 3 bases; bases outside gene matches: 5. Here the CDR3 reads CASSYTGGIYEQYF. The CDR3 DNA is TGTGCCAGCAGTTATACAGGGGGCATCTACGAGCAGTACTTC.

The rearrangement links TRBV6-5 to TRBJ1-5, with D perhaps TRBD1 (5 bases). Germline V gives CDR1 MNHEY, CDR2 SVGAGI. Between the trimmed V and J ends, which lost 6 bases and 6 bases, there was a span of 15 bases. The CDR3 is 14 residues long. The CDR3 nucleotides read TGTGCCAGCAGCCCCACGGGAGGGACTCAGCCCCAGCATTTT. Protein product: CASSPTGGTQPQHF.

This clone has only one observation. The chain couples TRBV28 to TRBJ1-4; the D gene is possibly TRBD1 (6 bases). CDR1 is MDHEN and CDR2 is SYDVKM in the germline V gene. The germline V and J ends were trimmed by 5 bases and 7 bases, with 17 bases remaining between them. The CDR3 spans 15 residues. The CDR3 spells CASSPPGGAGEKLFF. CDR3 bases: TGTGCCAGCAGTCCCCCCGGGGGGGCGGGTGAAAAACTGTTTTTT.